This T cell receptor (beta chain) stems from a study of blood T cell repertoires in COVID-19. CDR3 length: 9 amino acids. As for this clone: Compared with germline, one end of the junction differs, possibly owing to a read error.

Original processing notes: Amplification from reference gene primers served as the basis for estimated nucleated cell counts. TCRdb's table, derived via immunoSEQ multiplex PCR, lists solely in-frame clones and lacks some. V and J calls and clone size follow that table, whereas D and trimming were derived from the DNA. The profile covers 11,000 to 15,000 clones, with roughly 84% appearing a single time and 32% taken by the ten largest. Source material: peripheral blood. V and J are TRBV12-3 or TRBV12-4 and TRBJ1-1; tentatively, D is TRBD1 (5 bases). The TCR comes from a man aged 50 to 59 with active COVID-19. DNA of the CDR3: TGTGCCAGCGAGCCACAGGCGTCTTTT. Its translation: CASEPQASF.